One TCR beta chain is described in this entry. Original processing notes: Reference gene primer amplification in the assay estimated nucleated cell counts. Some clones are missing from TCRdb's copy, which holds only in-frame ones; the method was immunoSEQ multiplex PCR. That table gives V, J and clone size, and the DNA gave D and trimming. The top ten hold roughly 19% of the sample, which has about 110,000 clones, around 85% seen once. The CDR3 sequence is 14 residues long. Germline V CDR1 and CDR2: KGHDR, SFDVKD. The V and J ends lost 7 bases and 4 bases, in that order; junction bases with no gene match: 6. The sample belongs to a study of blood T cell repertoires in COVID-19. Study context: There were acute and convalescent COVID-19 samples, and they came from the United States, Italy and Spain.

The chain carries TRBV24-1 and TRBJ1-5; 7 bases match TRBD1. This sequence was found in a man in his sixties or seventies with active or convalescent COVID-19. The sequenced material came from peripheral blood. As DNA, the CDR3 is TGTGCCACCAGCGGGAGGGGGCCGAATCAGCCCCAGCATTTT. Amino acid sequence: CATSGRGPNQPQHF.